These T cell receptor beta chains were read from a single sample in a study of beta chain features in type 1 diabetes. Data came from immunoSEQ multiplex PCR; TCRdb stores just in-frame clones and leaves some out. Of some 360,000 clones listed, about 19% are singletons. Material for sequencing was naive CD4+ T cells from blood. The receptors originated from a woman aged 18-30 years in good health. Both conserved end residues are part of each CDR3. The D gene is left open where the match is weak. Only some rows state a clone size, as once, few, many or a class for expanded clones.

D	V	J	size	CDR3	DNA
TRBD2	TRBV5-6	TRBJ2-1	few	CASSFRWVAGGNEQFF	TGTGCCAGCAGCTTCCGCTGGGTAGCGGGAGGCAATGAGCAGTTCTTC
.	TRBV11-2	TRBJ1-1	few	CAGNRDLGNTEAFF	TGTGCCGGAAACAGGGATCTGGGGAACACTGAAGCTTTCTTT
.	TRBV2	TRBJ1-1	.	CASTGTAGKAFF	TGTGCCAGCACTGGAACTGCGGGTAAAGCTTTCTTT
.	TRBV4-2	TRBJ1-2	few	CASSQGLGAAYGYTF	TGTGCCAGCAGCCAAGGTCTGGGGGCCGCCTATGGCTACACCTTC
TRBD1	TRBV4-2	TRBJ2-3	few	CASRPGTGGDTQYF	TGTGCCAGCAGGCCAGGCACAGGGGGAGATACGCAGTATTTT
TRBD1	TRBV29-1	TRBJ2-7	.	CSVVTGVYEQYF	TGCAGCGTTGTTACAGGGGTCTACGAGCAGTACTTC
TRBD1	TRBV5-1	TRBJ1-2	.	CASSLSARGRTNGYTF	TGCGCCAGCAGCTTGTCGGCCAGGGGGCGCACAAATGGCTACACCTTC
TRBD1	TRBV6-6	TRBJ1-5	.	CASRQDRGEQPQHF	TGTGCCAGCCGCCAGGACAGGGGCGAACAGCCCCAGCATTTT
.	TRBV4-2	TRBJ1-5	few	CASSQERGQPQHF	TGTGCCAGCAGCCAAGAAAGGGGTCAGCCCCAGCATTTT
TRBD2	TRBV5-4	TRBJ2-5	.	CASNPRASGVETQYF	TGTGCCAGCAACCCTAGGGCTAGCGGGGTTGAGACCCAGTACTTC
.	TRBV18	TRBJ1-4	few	CASSPQDTVEKLFF	TGTGCCAGCTCACCCCAGGACACAGTCGAAAAACTGTTTTTT
TRBD1	TRBV2	TRBJ2-6	.	CASSPGTGDSGANVLTF	TGTGCCAGCAGTCCCGGGACAGGGGACTCCGGGGCCAACGTCCTGACTTTC
.	TRBV7-9	TRBJ2-7	few	CASSSDRSSYEQYF	TGTGCCAGCAGCTCCGACAGGAGCTCCTACGAGCAGTACTTC